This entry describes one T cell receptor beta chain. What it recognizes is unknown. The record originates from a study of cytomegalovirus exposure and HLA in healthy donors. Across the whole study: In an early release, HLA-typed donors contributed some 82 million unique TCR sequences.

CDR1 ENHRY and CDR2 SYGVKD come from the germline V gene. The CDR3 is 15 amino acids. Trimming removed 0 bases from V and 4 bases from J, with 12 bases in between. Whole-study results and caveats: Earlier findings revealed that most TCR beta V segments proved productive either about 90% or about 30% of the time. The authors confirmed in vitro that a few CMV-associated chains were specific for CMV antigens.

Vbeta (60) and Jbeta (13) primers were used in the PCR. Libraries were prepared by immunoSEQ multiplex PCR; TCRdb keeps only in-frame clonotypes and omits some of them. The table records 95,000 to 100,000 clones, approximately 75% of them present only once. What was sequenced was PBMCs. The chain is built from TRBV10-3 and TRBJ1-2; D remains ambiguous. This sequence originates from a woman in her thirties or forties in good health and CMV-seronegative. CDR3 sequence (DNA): TGTGCCATCAGTGAGTCGAGTTCGGAGCCCTATGGCTACACCTTC. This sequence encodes CAISESSSEPYGYTF.